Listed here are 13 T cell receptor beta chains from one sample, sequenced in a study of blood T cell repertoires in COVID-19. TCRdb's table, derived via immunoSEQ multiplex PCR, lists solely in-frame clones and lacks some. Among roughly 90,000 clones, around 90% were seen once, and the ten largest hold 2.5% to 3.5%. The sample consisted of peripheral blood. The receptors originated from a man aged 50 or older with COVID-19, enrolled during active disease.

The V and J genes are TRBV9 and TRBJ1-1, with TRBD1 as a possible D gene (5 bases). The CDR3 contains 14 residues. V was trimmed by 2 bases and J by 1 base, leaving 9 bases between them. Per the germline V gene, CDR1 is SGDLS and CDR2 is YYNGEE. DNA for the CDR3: TGTGCCAGCAGCGTGGGGGGTTCGAACACTGAAGCTTTCTTT. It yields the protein CASSVGGSNTEAFF. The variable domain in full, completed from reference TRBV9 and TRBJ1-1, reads DSGVTQTPKHLITATGQRVTLRCSPRSGDLSVYWYQQSLDQGLQFLIQYYNGEERAKGNILERFSAQQFPDLHSELNLSSLELGDSALYFCASSVGGSNTEAFFGQGTRLTVV.

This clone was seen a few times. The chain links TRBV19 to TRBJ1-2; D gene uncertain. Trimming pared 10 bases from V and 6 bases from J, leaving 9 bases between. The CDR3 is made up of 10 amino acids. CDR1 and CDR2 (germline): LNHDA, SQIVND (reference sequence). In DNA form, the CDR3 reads TGTGCCACCTATTTCGATGGCTACACCTTC. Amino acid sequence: CATYFDGYTF.

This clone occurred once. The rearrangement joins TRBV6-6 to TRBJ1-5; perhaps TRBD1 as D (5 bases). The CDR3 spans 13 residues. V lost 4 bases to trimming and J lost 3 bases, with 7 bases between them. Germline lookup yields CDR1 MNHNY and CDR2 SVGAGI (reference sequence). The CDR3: CASSFGANQPQHF. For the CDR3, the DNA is TGTGCCAGCAGTTTTGGGGCCAATCAGCCCCAGCATTTT.

CDR3 region: CATSDFRSGGPQETQYF. The CDR3 DNA follows: TGTGCCACCAGTGATTTTAGGAGCGGGGGTCCCCAAGAGACCCAGTACTTC. The rearrangement links TRBV24-1 to TRBJ2-5; TRBD2 matches at 8 bases. The CDR3 has 17 residues. Germline V lookup: CDR1 KGHDR, CDR2 SFDVKD. V lost 1 base to trimming and J lost 1 base; unmatched junction nucleotides: 7.

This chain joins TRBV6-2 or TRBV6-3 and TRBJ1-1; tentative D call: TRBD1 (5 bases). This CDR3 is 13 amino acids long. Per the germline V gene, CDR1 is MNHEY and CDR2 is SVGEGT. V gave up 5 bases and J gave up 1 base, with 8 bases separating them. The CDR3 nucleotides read TGTGCCAGCAGTAGACAGCAGAACACTGAAGCTTTCTTT. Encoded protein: CASSRQQNTEAFF.

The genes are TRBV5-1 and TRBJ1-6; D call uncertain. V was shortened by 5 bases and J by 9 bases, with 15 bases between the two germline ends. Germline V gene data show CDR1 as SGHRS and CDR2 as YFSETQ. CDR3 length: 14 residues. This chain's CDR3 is CASRTGHGGSPLHF. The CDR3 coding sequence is TGCGCCAGCAGGACCGGGCACGGAGGTTCACCCCTCCACTTT.

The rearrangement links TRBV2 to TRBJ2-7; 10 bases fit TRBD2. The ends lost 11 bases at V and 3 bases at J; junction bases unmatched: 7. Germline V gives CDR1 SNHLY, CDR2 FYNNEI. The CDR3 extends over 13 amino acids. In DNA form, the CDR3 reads TGTGCCGGGCGGACTAGCGGAGACTACGAGCAGTACTTC. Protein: CAGRTSGDYEQYF.

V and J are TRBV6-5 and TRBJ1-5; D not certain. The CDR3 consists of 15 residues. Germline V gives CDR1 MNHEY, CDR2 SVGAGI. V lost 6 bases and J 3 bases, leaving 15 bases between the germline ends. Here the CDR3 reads CASSDDSYPNQPQHF. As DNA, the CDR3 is TGTGCCAGCAGCGATGACTCCTACCCCAATCAGCCCCAGCATTTT.

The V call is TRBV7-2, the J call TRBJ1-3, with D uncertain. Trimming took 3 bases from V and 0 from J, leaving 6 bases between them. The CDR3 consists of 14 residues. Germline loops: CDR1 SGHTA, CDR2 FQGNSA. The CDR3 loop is CASSLAASGNTIYF. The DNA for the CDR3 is TGTGCCAGCAGCTTGGCGGCCTCTGGAAACACCATATATTTT.

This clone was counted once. This CDR3 reads CAWSVGTPVSEPNSPLHF. The CDR3 nucleotides are TGTGCCTGGAGTGTAGGGACTCCAGTCAGCGAACCGAATTCACCCCTCCACTTT. The chain has TRBV30 and TRBJ1-6; D is perhaps TRBD1 (5 bases). The CDR3 extends over 18 amino acids. The germline gives CDR1 GTSNPN, CDR2 SVGIG (reference sequence). Trimming left V 0 bases short and J 7 bases short, with 22 bases between.

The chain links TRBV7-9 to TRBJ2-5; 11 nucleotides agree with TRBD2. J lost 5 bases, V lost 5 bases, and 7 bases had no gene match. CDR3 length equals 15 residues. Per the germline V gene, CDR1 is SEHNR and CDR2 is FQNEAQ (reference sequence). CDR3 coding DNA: TGTGCCAGCAGCCTTACTAGCGGGGGCGGGGAGACCCAGTACTTC. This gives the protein CASSLTSGGGETQYF.

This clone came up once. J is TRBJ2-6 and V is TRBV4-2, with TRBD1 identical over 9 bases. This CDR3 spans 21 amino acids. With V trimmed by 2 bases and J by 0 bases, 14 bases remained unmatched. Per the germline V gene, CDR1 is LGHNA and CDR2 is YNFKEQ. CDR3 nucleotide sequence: TGTGCCAGCAGCCAATACCTGGGGGACAGGGTTTCGGGCTCTGGGGCCAACGTCCTGACTTTC. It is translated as CASSQYLGDRVSGSGANVLTF.

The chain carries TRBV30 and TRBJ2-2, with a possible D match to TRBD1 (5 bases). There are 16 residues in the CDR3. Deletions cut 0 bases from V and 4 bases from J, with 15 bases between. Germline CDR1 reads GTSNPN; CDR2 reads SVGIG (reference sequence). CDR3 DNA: TGTGCCTGGAGTGTACGAGTCAGGGTGATCACCGGGGAGCTGTTTTTT. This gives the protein CAWSVRVRVITGELFF.